The 6 T cell receptor beta chains in this list originate from one sample, sequenced in a study of shared clonotypes between healthy human individuals. Libraries were prepared by immunoSEQ multiplex PCR; TCRdb keeps only in-frame clonotypes and omits some of them. The sample lists roughly 510,000 clones; nearly 80% were seen once. Sequenced input: PBMCs. Source of these receptors: a woman in her 40s in good health. Some clones in this sample may be carry-over from other donors' samples.

The chain couples TRBV7-9 to TRBJ2-7, with 8 bases aligning to TRBD2. Looked up from germline, CDR1 is SEHNR and CDR2 is FQNEAQ (reference sequence). There are 15 residues in the CDR3. J gave up 0 bases and V 2 bases, and 3 bases lay outside the gene matches. The CDR3 here is CASSLRGTSSYEQYF. The CDR3 bases are TGTGCCAGCAGCTTAAGGGGGACTAGCTCCTACGAGCAGTACTTC.

V is TRBV5-4 and J is TRBJ2-3; D not certain. CDR3 length equals 13 residues. In germline, CDR1 is SGHNT, CDR2 YYREEE (reference sequence). Trimming removed 4 bases at V and 0 bases at J, with 6 bases between. DNA for the CDR3: TGTGCCAGCAGCGCAGACAGCACAGATACGCAGTATTTT. It translates to CASSADSTDTQYF.

The gene calls are TRBV9 and TRBJ2-7, with a possible D match to TRBD2 (5 bases). V lost 7 bases to trimming and J lost 2 bases, with 19 bases between them. CDR1 is SGDLS, CDR2 YYNGEE, per germline. This CDR3 region has 15 residues. The CDR3 is CASSRTGFGTYEQYF. The CDR3 DNA sequence: TGTGCCAGCTCACGTACGGGGTTTGGGACCTACGAGCAGTACTTC. Filled out from reference TRBV9 and TRBJ2-7, the complete variable domain reads DSGVTQTPKHLITATGQRVTLRCSPRSGDLSVYWYQQSLDQGLQFLIQYYNGEERAKGNILERFSAQQFPDLHSELNLSSLELGDSALYFCASSRTGFGTYEQYFGPGTRLTVT.

J is TRBJ2-1 and V is TRBV5-1; 9 bases are shared with TRBD1. Germline CDR1 reads SGHRS; CDR2 reads YFSETQ. This CDR3 has 15 amino acids. With V trimmed by 0 bases and J by 4 bases, 2 bases remained unmatched. The CDR3 bases are TGCGCCAGCAGCTTGGGACAGGGGGTGTACAATGAGCAGTTCTTC. It is translated as CASSLGQGVYNEQFF. Supplemented by reference TRBV5-1 and TRBJ2-1, the full variable domain reads KAGVTQTPRYLIKTRGQQVTLSCSPISGHRSVSWYQQTPGQGLQFLFEYFSETQRNKGNFPGRFSGRQFSNSRSEMNVSTLELGDSALYLCASSLGQGVYNEQFFGPGTRLTVL.

The V and J genes are TRBV6-1 and TRBJ1-4; D unresolved. This CDR3 has 12 amino acids. V was trimmed by 5 bases and J by 6 bases, leaving 7 bases between them. The germline V gene encodes CDR1 MNHNS and CDR2 SASEGT. The CDR3 loop is CASSLRDEKLFF. The CDR3 region has the DNA TGTGCCAGCAGTTTGAGAGATGAAAAACTGTTTTTT.

This chain uses TRBV6-1 with TRBJ2-3, with D possibly called TRBD1 or TRBD2 (5 bases each). CDR1 MNHNS and CDR2 SASEGT come from the germline V gene. CDR3 length: 13 residues. Trimming took 2 bases from V and 6 from J, leaving 9 bases between them. Written as DNA, the CDR3 is TGTGCCAGCAGTGAATTTTGGGGGGATACGCAGTATTTT. Residues: CASSEFWGDTQYF.